The subject of this entry is one T cell receptor (beta chain). Its antigen is unidentified. In the same sample, other DNA sequences code for this CDR3. The sample's time point: pretreatment peripheral blood. The data derive from a study of PD-L1 blockade in urothelial cancer. Overall study: Bladder-origin urothelial cancer in males covered about 90% of the 29 patients. The median T cell count in blood samples was 140,000 to 150,000. At 3 weeks (second dose) and 6 weeks after starting treatment, blood was analyzed.

Assay: immunoSEQ multiplex PCR; the TCRdb copy retains only in-frame clones and omits some. This table holds tens of thousands of clones, approximately 78% found once. The study's findings and limits: Below-median pretreatment blood TCR clonality was a predictor of better survival.

The J segment lost 1 base and the V segment lost 4 bases, leaving 3 bases of the junction unmatched. Germline-derived CDR1 and CDR2 are SGDLS and YYNGEE. This CDR3 spans 15 amino acids. This chain joins TRBV9 and TRBJ2-1, with TRBD2 matching 9 bases. This TCR was sampled from a man in his 70s with urothelial cancer. The specimen was PBMCs, collected around atezolizumab (anti-PD-L1) treatment. Written as DNA, the CDR3 is TGTGCCAGCAGCTCTAGCGGGACGTCCTACAATGAGCAGTTCTTC. Residues: CASSSSGTSYNEQFF. Looking up the rest from reference TRBV9 and TRBJ2-1 gives the full variable domain: DSGVTQTPKHLITATGQRVTLRCSPRSGDLSVYWYQQSLDQGLQFLIQYYNGEERAKGNILERFSAQQFPDLHSELNLSSLELGDSALYFCASSSSGTSYNEQFFGPGTRLTVL.